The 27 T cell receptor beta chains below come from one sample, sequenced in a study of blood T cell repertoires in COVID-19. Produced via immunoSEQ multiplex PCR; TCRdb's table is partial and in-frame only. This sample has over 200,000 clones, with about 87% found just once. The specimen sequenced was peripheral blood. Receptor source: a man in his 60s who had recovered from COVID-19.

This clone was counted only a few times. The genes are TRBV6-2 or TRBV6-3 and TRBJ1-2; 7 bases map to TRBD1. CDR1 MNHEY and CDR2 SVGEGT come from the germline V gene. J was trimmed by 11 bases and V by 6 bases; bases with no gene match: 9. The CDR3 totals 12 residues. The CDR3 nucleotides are TGTGCCAGCAGCGACCCGACAGGGAGGTACACCTTC. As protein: CASSDPTGRYTF.

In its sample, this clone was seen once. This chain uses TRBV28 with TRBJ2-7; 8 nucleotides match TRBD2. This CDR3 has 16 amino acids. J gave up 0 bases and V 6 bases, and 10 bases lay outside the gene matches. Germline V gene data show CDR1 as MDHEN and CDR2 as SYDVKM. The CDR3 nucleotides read TGTGCCAGCAGCCAACCTACTAGCGGCCTCTCCTACGAGCAGTACTTC. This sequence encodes CASSQPTSGLSYEQYF. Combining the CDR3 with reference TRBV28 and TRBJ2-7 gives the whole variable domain DVKVTQSSRYLVKRTGEKVFLECVQDMDHENMFWYRQDPGLGLRLIYFSYDVKMKEKGDIPEGYSVSREKKERFSLILESASTNQTSMYLCASSQPTSGLSYEQYFGPGTRLTVT.

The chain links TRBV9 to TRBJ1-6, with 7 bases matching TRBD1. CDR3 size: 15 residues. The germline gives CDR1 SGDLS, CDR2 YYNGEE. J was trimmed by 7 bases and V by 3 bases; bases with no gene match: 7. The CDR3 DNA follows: TGTGCCAGCAGCGCCCGGGACAGCGAAAATTCACCCCTCCACTTT. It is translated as CASSARDSENSPLHF.

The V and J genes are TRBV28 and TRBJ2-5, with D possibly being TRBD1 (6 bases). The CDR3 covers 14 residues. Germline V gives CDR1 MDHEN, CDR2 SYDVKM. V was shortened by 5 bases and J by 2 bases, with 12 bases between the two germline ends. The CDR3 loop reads CASSVTGMQETQYF. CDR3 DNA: TGTGCCAGCAGTGTTACAGGGATGCAAGAGACCCAGTACTTC. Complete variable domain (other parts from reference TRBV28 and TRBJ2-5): DVKVTQSSRYLVKRTGEKVFLECVQDMDHENMFWYRQDPGLGLRLIYFSYDVKMKEKGDIPEGYSVSREKKERFSLILESASTNQTSMYLCASSVTGMQETQYFGPGTRLLVL.

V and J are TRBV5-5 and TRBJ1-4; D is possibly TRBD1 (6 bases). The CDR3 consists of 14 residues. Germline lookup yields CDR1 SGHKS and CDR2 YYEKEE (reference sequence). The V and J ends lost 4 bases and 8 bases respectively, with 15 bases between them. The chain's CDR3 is CASSRQVPGEKLFF. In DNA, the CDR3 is TGTGCCAGCAGCCGACAGGTCCCAGGGGAAAAACTGTTTTTT.

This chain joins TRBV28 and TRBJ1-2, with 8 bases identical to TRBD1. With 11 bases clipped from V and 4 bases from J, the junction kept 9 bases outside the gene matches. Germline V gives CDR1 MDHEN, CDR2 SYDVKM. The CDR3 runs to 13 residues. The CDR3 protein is CAADDRGFYGYTF. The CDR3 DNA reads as TGTGCCGCCGATGACAGGGGTTTCTATGGCTACACCTTC.

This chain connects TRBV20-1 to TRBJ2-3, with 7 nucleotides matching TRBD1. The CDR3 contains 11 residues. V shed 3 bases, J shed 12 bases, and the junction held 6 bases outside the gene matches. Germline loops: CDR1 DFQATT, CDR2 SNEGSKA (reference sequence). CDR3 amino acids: CSARKGASQYF. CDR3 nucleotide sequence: TGCAGTGCTAGGAAGGGGGCATCACAGTATTTT.

The DNA of the CDR3 is TGTGCCAGCAGCCAAGGGGGGGGGAACACTGAAGCTTTCTTT. Protein: CASSQGGGNTEAFF. The gene calls are TRBV4-2 and TRBJ1-1, with D perhaps TRBD1 (5 bases). Germline loops: CDR1 LGHNA, CDR2 YNFKEQ. The CDR3 runs to 14 residues. The ends were cut back, 1 base at V and 1 base at J, with 7 bases in the middle.

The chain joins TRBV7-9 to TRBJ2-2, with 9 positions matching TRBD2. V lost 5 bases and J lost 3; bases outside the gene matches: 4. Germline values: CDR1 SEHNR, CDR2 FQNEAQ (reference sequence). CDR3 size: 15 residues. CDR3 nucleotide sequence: TGTGCCAGCAGCCTGACTAGCGGTTACACCGGGGAGCTGTTTTTT. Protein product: CASSLTSGYTGELFF.

CDR3 sequence reads: CASSSSGSYGYTF. The CDR3 nucleotides read TGTGCCAGCAGCTCCTCCGGGAGCTATGGCTACACCTTC. The gene calls are TRBV7-8 and TRBJ1-2; D gene uncertain. Germline CDR1 reads SGHVS; CDR2 reads FQNEAQ. The CDR3 has 13 amino acids. V was pared by 4 bases and J by 4 bases, with 10 bases between.

CDR3 coding DNA: TGTGCCACCAGCAGAGATGGCCGGGACAGGTACGAGCAGTACTTC. This translates into CATSRDGRDRYEQYF. The chain joins TRBV15 to TRBJ2-7; 8 positions agree with TRBD1. After removal of 0 bases from V and 4 bases from J, the junction contained 5 bases not matched to a gene. Germline V gene lookup returns CDR1 LNHNV and CDR2 YYDKDF (reference sequence). CDR3 length equals 15 residues.

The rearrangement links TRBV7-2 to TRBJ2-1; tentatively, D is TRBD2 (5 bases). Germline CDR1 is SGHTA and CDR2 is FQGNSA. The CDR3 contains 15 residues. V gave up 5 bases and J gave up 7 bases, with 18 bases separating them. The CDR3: CASSLTLVSINEQFF. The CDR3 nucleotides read TGTGCCAGCAGCCTTACACTAGTATCGATAAATGAGCAGTTCTTC.

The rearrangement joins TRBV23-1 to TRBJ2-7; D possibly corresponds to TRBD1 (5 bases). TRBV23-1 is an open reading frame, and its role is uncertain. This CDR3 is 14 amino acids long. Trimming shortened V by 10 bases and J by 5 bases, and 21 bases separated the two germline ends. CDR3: CANSPRPGWDEQYF. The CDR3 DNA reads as TGCGCCAACTCCCCCCGCCCAGGGTGGGACGAGCAGTACTTC.

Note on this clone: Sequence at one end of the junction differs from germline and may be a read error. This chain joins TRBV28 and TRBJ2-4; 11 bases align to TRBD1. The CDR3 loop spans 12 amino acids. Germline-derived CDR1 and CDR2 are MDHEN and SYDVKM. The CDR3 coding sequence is TGTGCCAGCGGAGAAAACCGGGACAGGGGGTGGTTC. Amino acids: CASGENRDRGWF.

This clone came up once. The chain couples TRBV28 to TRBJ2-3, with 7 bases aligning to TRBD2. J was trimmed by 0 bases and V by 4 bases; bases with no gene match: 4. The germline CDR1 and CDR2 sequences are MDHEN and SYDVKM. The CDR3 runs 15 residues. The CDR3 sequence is CASSSWEGSTDTQYF. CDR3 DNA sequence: TGTGCCAGCAGTTCGTGGGAGGGCAGCACAGATACGCAGTATTTT.

Written as DNA, the CDR3 is TGCGCCAGCAGCTCCCTTTTTCCTTCTAACTATGGCTACACCTTC. Translated, it gives CASSSLFPSNYGYTF. The chain carries TRBV5-1 and TRBJ1-2, with no clear D. Trimming pared 3 bases from V and 0 bases from J, leaving 12 bases between. The CDR3 spans 15 residues. Germline CDR1 is SGHRS and CDR2 is YFSETQ. The whole variable domain, filled in from reference TRBV5-1 and TRBJ1-2, reads KAGVTQTPRYLIKTRGQQVTLSCSPISGHRSVSWYQQTPGQGLQFLFEYFSETQRNKGNFPGRFSGRQFSNSRSEMNVSTLELGDSALYLCASSSLFPSNYGYTFGSGTRLTVV.

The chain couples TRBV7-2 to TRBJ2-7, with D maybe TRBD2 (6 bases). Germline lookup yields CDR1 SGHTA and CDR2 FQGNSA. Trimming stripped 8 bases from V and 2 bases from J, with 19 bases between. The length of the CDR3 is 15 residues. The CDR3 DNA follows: TGTGCCAGCCTATCACCCGGGACTTCTGCCTACGAGCAGTACTTC. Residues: CASLSPGTSAYEQYF.

This CDR3 reads CASSQDLSGTPYNEQFF. The CDR3 nucleotides read TGTGCCAGCAGCCAAGATCTTTCTGGGACACCCTACAATGAGCAGTTCTTC. The chain is built from TRBV4-2 and TRBJ2-1; D may be TRBD1 (6 bases). Trimming removed 0 bases from V and 2 bases from J, with 14 bases in between. The CDR3 is 17 residues long. CDR1 and CDR2 from the germline V gene are LGHNA and YNFKEQ.

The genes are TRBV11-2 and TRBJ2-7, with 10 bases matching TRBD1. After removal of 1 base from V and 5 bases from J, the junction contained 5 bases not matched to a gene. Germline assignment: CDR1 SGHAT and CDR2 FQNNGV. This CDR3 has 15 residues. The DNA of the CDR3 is TGTGCCAGCAGCTTAGCAGGGACAGGGGATGACGAGCAGTACTTC. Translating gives CASSLAGTGDDEQYF.

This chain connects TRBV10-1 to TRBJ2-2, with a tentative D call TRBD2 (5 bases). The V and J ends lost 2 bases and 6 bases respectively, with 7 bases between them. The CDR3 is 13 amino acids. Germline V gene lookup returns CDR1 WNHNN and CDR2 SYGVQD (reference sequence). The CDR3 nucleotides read TGCGCCAGCAGTGAGGCTAGCTCCGGGGAGCTGTTTTTT. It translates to CASSEASSGELFF.

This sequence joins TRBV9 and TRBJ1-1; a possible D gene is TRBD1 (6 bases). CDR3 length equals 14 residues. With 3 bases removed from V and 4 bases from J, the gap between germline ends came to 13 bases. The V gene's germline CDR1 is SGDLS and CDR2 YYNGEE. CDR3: CASSEDSHGTEAFF. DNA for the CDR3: TGTGCCAGCAGCGAGGACAGCCATGGCACTGAAGCTTTCTTT.

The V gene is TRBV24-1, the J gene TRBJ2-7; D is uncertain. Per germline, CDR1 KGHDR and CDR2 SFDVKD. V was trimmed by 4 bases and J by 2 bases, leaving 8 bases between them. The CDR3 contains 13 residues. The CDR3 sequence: CATSEASAYEQYF. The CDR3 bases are TGTGCCACCAGTGAAGCGAGCGCCTACGAGCAGTACTTC.

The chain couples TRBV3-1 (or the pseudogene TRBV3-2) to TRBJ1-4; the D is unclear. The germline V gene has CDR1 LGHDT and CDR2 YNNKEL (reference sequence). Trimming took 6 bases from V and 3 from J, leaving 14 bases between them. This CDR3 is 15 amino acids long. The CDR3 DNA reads TGTGCCAGCAGGCCGGTCGGCGGGTCTAATGAAAAACTGTTTTTT. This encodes CASRPVGGSNEKLFF.

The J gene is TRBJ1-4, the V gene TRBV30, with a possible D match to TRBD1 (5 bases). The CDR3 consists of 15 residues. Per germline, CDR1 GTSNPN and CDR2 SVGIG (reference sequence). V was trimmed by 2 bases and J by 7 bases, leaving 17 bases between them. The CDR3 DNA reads TGTGCCTGGAGTAACTCGGGACGGGAGGGTGAAAAACTGTTTTTT. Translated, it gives CAWSNSGREGEKLFF.

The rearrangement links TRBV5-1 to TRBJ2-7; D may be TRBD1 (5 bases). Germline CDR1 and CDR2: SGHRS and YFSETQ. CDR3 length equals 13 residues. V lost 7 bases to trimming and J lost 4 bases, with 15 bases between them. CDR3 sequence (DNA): TGCGCCAGCCGTCTCGCAGGGTCGTACGAGCAGTACTTC. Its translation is CASRLAGSYEQYF.

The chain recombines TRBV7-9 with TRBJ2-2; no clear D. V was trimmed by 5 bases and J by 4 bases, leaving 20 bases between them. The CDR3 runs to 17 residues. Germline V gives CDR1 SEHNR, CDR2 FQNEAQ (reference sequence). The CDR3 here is CASSRTNLAARTGELFF. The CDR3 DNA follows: TGTGCCAGCAGCCGAACAAACTTAGCTGCACGCACCGGGGAGCTGTTTTTT.

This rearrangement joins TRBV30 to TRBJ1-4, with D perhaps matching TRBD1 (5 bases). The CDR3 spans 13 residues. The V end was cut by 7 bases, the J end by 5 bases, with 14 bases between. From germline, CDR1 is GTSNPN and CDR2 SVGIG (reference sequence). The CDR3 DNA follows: TGTGCCTCCTCGGGGGTGACAAATGAAAAACTGTTTTTT. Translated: CASSGVTNEKLFF.